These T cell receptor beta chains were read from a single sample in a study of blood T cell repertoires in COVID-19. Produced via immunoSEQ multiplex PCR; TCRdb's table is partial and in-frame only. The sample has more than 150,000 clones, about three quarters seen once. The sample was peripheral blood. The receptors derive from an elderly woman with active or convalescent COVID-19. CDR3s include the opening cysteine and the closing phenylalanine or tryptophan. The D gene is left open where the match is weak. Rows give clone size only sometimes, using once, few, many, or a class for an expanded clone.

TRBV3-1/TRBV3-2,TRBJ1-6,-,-,CASSQVLPSTPLHF,TGTGCCAGCAGCCAAGTTTTACCGAGCACACCCCTCCACTTT
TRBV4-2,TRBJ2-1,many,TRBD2,CASSQPGLAREQFF,TGTGCCAGCAGCCAGCCGGGACTAGCACGTGAGCAGTTCTTC
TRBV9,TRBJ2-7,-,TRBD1,CASSLRPGGWDEQYF,TGTGCCAGCAGCCTTAGACCAGGGGGCTGGGACGAGCAGTACTTC
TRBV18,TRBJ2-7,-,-,CASSPRTTSYEQYF,TGTGCCAGCTCGCCCCGGACAACTTCCTACGAGCAGTACTTC
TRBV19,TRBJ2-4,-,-,CASSEAPDRSLAKNIQYF,TGTGCCAGTAGTGAGGCGCCGGATCGGAGTTTAGCCAAAAACATTCAGTACTTC
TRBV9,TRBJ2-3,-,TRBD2,CASSQGTSGATDTQYF,TGTGCCAGCAGCCAAGGGACTAGCGGCGCCACAGATACGCAGTATTTT
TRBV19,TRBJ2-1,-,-,CASSIRGAGQFF,TGTGCCAGTAGTATCCGGGGGGCGGGGCAGTTCTTC
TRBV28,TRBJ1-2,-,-,CASSFLGAEGYTF,TGTGCCAGCAGTTTTCTGGGGGCCGAAGGCTACACCTTC
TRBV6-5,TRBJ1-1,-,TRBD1,CASSPTGSVTEAFF,TGTGCCAGCAGTCCGACAGGGAGCGTCACTGAAGCTTTCTTT
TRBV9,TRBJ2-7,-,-,CASSTSRGEQYF,TGTGCCAGCAGCACCTCAAGGGGGGAGCAGTACTTC
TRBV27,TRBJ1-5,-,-,CATLPSARLISYSNQPQHF,TGTGCCACCCTACCCTCGGCCAGGCTCATCAGTTATAGCAATCAGCCCCAGCATTTT
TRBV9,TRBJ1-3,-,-,CASSSRGNTIYF,TGTGCCAGCAGCTCCCGGGGAAACACCATATATTTT
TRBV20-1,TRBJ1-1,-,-,CSAIDGGGGTEAFF,TGCAGTGCTATTGACGGTGGAGGAGGCACTGAAGCTTTCTTT
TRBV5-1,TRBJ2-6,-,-,CASSQANVLTF,TGCGCCAGCAGCCAGGCCAACGTCCTGACTTTC
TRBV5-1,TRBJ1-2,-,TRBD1,CASSRTGVQNYGYTF,TGCGCCAGCAGCAGGACAGGGGTACAGAACTATGGCTACACCTTC
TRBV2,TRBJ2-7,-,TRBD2,CASSATSVPYEQYF,TGTGCCAGCAGCGCCACTAGCGTTCCTTACGAGCAGTACTTC
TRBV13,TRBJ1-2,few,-,CASTLGQNYGYTF,TGTGCCAGCACCCTCGGACAGAACTATGGCTACACCTTC
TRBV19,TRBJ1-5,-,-,CASSIGHQPQHF,TGTGCCAGTAGTATAGGGCATCAGCCCCAGCATTTT
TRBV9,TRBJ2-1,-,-,CASSVVGGPRYNEQFF,TGTGCCAGCAGCGTAGTTGGAGGGCCTCGCTACAATGAGCAGTTCTTC
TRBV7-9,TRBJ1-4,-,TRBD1,CASSSDRGVEEKLFF,TGTGCCAGCAGCTCGGACAGGGGGGTAGAGGAAAAACTGTTTTTT
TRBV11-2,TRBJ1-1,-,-,CASSLKGPGQAFF,TGTGCCAGCAGCTTGAAAGGTCCGGGTCAAGCTTTCTTT
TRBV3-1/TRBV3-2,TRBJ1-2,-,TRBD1,CASSQDQGAGGYTF,TGTGCCAGCAGCCAAGATCAGGGGGCTGGTGGCTACACCTTC
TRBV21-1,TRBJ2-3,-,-,CASSESPEGASTDTQYF,TGTGCCAGCAGCGAATCGCCGGAGGGAGCTAGCACAGATACGCAGTATTTT
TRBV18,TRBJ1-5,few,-,CASSTRGSSNQPQHF,TGTGCCAGCTCGACAAGAGGGAGCTCCAATCAGCCCCAGCATTTT
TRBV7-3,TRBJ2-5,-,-,CASSLLGREVETQYF,TGTGCCAGCAGCTTATTGGGCAGGGAGGTAGAGACCCAGTACTTC
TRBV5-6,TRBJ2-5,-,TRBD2,CASIGTSAFRGETQYF,TGTGCCAGTATAGGGACTAGCGCCTTCAGAGGGGAGACCCAGTACTTC
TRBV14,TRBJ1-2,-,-,CASSERRNYGYTF,TGTGCCAGCAGCGAGAGGAGAAACTATGGCTACACCTTC
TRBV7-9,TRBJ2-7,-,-,CASSRPPYEQYF,TGTGCCAGCAGCCGTCCCCCCTACGAGCAGTACTTC
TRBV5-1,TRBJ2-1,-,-,CASSLSAAFSYNEQFF,TGCGCCAGCAGCTTGTCTGCGGCCTTCTCCTACAATGAGCAGTTCTTC
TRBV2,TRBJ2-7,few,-,CASSEREGGGYEQYF,TGTGCCAGCAGTGAAAGAGAGGGCGGTGGCTACGAGCAGTACTTC
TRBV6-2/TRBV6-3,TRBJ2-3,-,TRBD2,CASSYTSGTSGITDTQYF,TGTGCCAGCAGTTACACGTCGGGGACTAGCGGGATCACAGATACGCAGTATTTT
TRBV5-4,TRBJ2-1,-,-,CASSFQGSSYNEQFF,TGTGCCAGCAGCTTTCAGGGGAGCTCCTACAATGAGCAGTTCTTC
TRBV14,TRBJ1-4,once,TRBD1,CASSQEVRGATNEKLFF,TGTGCCAGCAGCCAAGAAGTCAGGGGGGCAACTAATGAAAAACTGTTTTTT
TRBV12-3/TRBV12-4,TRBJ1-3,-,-,CASSQNTIYF,TGTGCCAGCAGTCAAAACACCATATATTTT
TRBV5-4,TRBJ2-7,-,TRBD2,CASSLASGGSNYEQYF,TGTGCCAGCAGCTTGGCCAGTGGCGGGAGTAACTACGAGCAGTACTTC
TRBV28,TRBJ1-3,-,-,CASTPSGGSGNTIYF,TGTGCCAGCACTCCAAGCGGTGGCTCTGGAAACACCATATATTTT
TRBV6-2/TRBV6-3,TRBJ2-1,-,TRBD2,CASSYLIGASGGRGNEQFF,TGTGCCAGCAGTTACCTCATAGGGGCTAGCGGGGGCCGTGGGAATGAGCAGTTCTTC
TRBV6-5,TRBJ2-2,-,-,CASRYDRTGSGELFF,TGTGCCAGCCGGTACGACCGAACAGGGTCCGGGGAGCTGTTTTTT
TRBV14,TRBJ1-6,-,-,CASSQSWQYNSPLHF,TGTGCCAGCAGCCAATCGTGGCAGTATAATTCACCCCTCCACTTT
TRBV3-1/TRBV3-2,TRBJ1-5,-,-,CASSQGGPGQPQHF,TGTGCCAGCAGCCAAGGAGGGCCCGGTCAGCCCCAGCATTTT
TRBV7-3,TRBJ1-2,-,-,CASSPQRSPPSNYGYTF,TGTGCCAGCAGCCCTCAGCGGAGTCCCCCTAGTAACTATGGCTACACCTTC
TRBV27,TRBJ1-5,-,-,CASSPSYSNQPQHF,TGTGCCAGCAGTCCGAGTTATAGCAATCAGCCCCAGCATTTT
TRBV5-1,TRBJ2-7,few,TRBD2,CASSLGYKRGFYEQYF,TGCGCCAGCAGCTTGGGCTACAAGCGGGGTTTCTACGAGCAGTACTTC
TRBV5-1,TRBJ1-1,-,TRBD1,CASSLRKPGTDTTEAFF,TGCGCCAGCAGCTTGAGGAAACCCGGGACAGACACTACTGAAGCTTTCTTT
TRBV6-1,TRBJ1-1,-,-,CASSEQGTAEAFF,TGTGCCAGCAGTGAACAGGGAACGGCTGAAGCTTTCTTT
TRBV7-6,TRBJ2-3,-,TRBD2,CASSRLASSTDTQYF,TGTGCCAGCAGCAGACTAGCGTCAAGCACAGATACGCAGTATTTT
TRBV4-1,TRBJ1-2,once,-,CASSQASRRQRERINYGYTF,TGCGCCAGCAGCCAAGCATCCCGACGCCAGCGGGAGCGTATAAACTATGGCTACACCTTC
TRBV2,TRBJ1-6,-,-,CARGSSYNSPLHF,TGTGCCAGGGGGAGCTCCTATAATTCACCCCTCCACTTT
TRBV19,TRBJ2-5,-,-,CASSMGLETQYF,TGTGCCAGTAGTATGGGGCTAGAGACCCAGTACTTC
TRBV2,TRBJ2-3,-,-,CASSDSYTDTQYF,TGTGCCAGCAGTGACTCCTACACAGATACGCAGTATTTT
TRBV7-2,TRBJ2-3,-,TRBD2,CASSLAGGRTDTQYF,TGTGCCAGCAGTCTAGCGGGGGGTCGGACAGATACGCAGTATTTT
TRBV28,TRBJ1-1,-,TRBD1,CASSQGTGLPNTEAFF,TGTGCCAGCAGTCAAGGGACAGGACTCCCGAACACTGAAGCTTTCTTT
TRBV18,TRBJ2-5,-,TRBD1,CASSPIGIGQGLRETQYF,TGTGCCAGCTCACCAATCGGCATTGGACAGGGCCTACGGGAGACCCAGTACTTC
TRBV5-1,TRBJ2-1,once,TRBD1,CASSPFLGGSFYNEQFF,TGCGCCAGCAGCCCTTTCTTAGGGGGCTCGTTCTACAATGAGCAGTTCTTC
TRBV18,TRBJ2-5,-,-,CASSLSTGSETQYF,TGTGCCAGCTCATTATCGACAGGTTCCGAGACCCAGTACTTC